These 24 T cell receptor beta chains were sequenced from one sample in a study of Ad26.COV2.S vaccination and SARS-CoV-2 variants. Libraries were prepared by immunoSEQ multiplex PCR; TCRdb keeps only in-frame clonotypes and omits some of them. Counted here are fewer than 900,000 clones, roughly 90% occurring once; the ten biggest clones make up around 1.4%. The treatment denotes: roughly 18 received Ad26.COV2.S at low or high dose, single or two shots; roughly five received placebo; per-sample allocation not given. Specimen acquisition occurred on day 63 following the initial vaccine or placebo injection. The sample in question was peripheral blood, obtained in a trial of Ad26.COV2.S vaccine versus placebo. All receptors derive from a person between 18 and 65 years old who received the Ad26.COV2.S COVID-19 vaccine or a placebo.

J is TRBJ2-1 and V is TRBV7-9; no firm D call. CDR1 SEHNR and CDR2 FQNEAQ come from the germline V gene (reference sequence). V lost 1 base to trimming and J lost 6 bases, with 16 bases between them. The CDR3 extends over 16 amino acids. The CDR3 sequence: CASSLVGLEIGNEQFF. For the CDR3, the DNA is TGTGCCAGCAGCTTAGTTGGTCTAGAAATTGGCAATGAGCAGTTCTTC.

This chain uses TRBV6-6 with TRBJ2-1; D is perhaps TRBD2 (5 bases). The CDR3 is made up of 15 amino acids. The germline V gene has CDR1 MNHNY and CDR2 SVGAGI (reference sequence). V was trimmed by 0 bases and J by 1 base, leaving 7 bases between them. CDR3 DNA: TGTGCCAGCAGTTACTCCGGGGATTCCTACAATGAGCAGTTCTTC. Translated, it gives CASSYSGDSYNEQFF.

The V and J genes are TRBV5-4 and TRBJ1-2, with 8 positions matching TRBD1. J lost 8 bases, V lost 0 bases, and 6 bases had no gene match. The length of the CDR3 is 14 residues. Per germline, CDR1 SGHNT and CDR2 YYREEE (reference sequence). Here the CDR3 DNA reads TGTGCCAGCAGCTTGGGGCAGGGGGCTGGGGGCTACACCTTC. It translates to CASSLGQGAGGYTF.

The chain's CDR3 is CATSRATGGTDTQYF. In DNA, the CDR3 is TGTGCCACCAGCAGAGCGACAGGGGGCACAGATACGCAGTATTTT. V is TRBV15 and J is TRBJ2-3, with 8 bases lining up with TRBD1. The V gene end was trimmed by 1 base and the J gene end by 1 base; junction bases not matched to a gene: 1. Germline lookup yields CDR1 LNHNV and CDR2 YYDKDF (reference sequence). The CDR3 spans 15 residues.

The chain uses TRBV24-1 and TRBJ2-7; D gene ambiguous. V gave up 2 bases and J gave up 0 bases, with 10 bases separating them. Germline CDR1 and CDR2: KGHDR and SFDVKD. The CDR3 consists of 15 residues. The CDR3: CATSDSGRSSYEQYF. The CDR3 nucleotides read TGTGCCACCAGTGATTCCGGTCGAAGCTCCTACGAGCAGTACTTC.

The V call is TRBV7-2, the J call TRBJ2-1; D perhaps matches TRBD2 (6 bases). The V end lost 8 bases, the J end lost 6 bases, and 14 bases lay between the germline ends. CDR1 and CDR2 from the germline V gene are SGHTA and FQGNSA. The CDR3 totals 13 residues. CDR3 DNA: TGTGCCAGCCCGGGACTCTCGGGCAATGAGCAGTTCTTC. Its protein is CASPGLSGNEQFF. Drawing the rest from reference TRBV7-2 and TRBJ2-1, the complete variable domain is GAGVSQSPSNKVTEKGKDVELRCDPISGHTALYWYRQSLGQGLEFLIYFQGNSAPDKSGLPSDRFSAERTGGSVSTLTIQRTQQEDSAVYLCASPGLSGNEQFFGPGTRLTVL.

The sample holds a few counts of this clone. The chain carries TRBV7-2 and TRBJ2-7; 8 nucleotides agree with TRBD2. With 11 bases clipped from V and 2 bases from J, the junction kept 11 bases outside the gene matches. This CDR3 is 14 amino acids long. CDR1 SGHTA and CDR2 FQGNSA come from the germline V gene. The CDR3 sequence is CASRVTSGAYEQYF. DNA of the CDR3: TGTGCCTCCCGAGTCACTAGCGGAGCCTACGAGCAGTACTTC.

The chain carries TRBV18 and TRBJ1-5, with D hard to call. Germline CDR1 is KGHSH and CDR2 is LQKENI. The length of the CDR3 is 14 residues. The V gene lost 1 base and the J gene lost 3 bases, with 7 bases spanning the gap. The chain's CDR3 is CASSPRADNQPQHF. The CDR3, as DNA: TGTGCCAGCTCACCACGAGCAGACAATCAGCCCCAGCATTTT.

The chain carries TRBV7-3 and TRBJ2-1, with TRBD1 matching 7 bases. Germline V gene sequence: CDR1 SGHTA, CDR2 FQGTGA. The V and J ends lost 4 bases and 7 bases, in that order; junction bases with no gene match: 10. The CDR3 loop spans 15 amino acids. The CDR3 loop is CASSSRDTRGNEQFF. The CDR3 DNA reads as TGTGCCAGCAGCTCCCGGGACACCAGGGGGAATGAGCAGTTCTTC.

The chain uses TRBV9 and TRBJ1-1; no firm D call. The CDR3 loop spans 16 amino acids. Germline V gives CDR1 SGDLS, CDR2 YYNGEE. The V gene lost 0 bases and the J gene lost 2 bases, with 14 bases spanning the gap. The CDR3 loop is CASSVGTVRGNTEAFF. Written as DNA, the CDR3 is TGTGCCAGCAGCGTAGGAACAGTGCGGGGAAACACTGAAGCTTTCTTT.

This clone appeared a single time. This chain links TRBV4-3 with TRBJ1-1, with 10 bases fitting TRBD1. With V trimmed by 4 bases and J by 5 bases, 4 bases remained unmatched. Per germline, CDR1 LGHNA and CDR2 YSLEER. This CDR3 is built from 14 residues. DNA for the CDR3: TGCGCCAGCAGCCCCTGGACAGGGGGGACTGAAGCTTTCTTT. It specifies CASSPWTGGTEAFF.

The genes are TRBV15 and TRBJ2-4, with TRBD1 identical over 8 bases. CDR3 length: 17 residues. Germline V lookup: CDR1 LNHNV, CDR2 YYDKDF (reference sequence). V dropped 5 bases and J dropped 7; count of bases not matched to a gene: 16. CDR3 nucleotide sequence: TGTGCCACCAGCCCCGGACAGGGCCTCTCATCGGATAACATTCAGTACTTC. Encoded protein: CATSPGQGLSSDNIQYF. Looking up the rest from reference TRBV15 and TRBJ2-4 gives the full variable domain: DAMVIQNPRYQVTQFGKPVTLSCSQTLNHNVMYWYQQKSSQAPKLLFHYYDKDFNNEADTPDNFQSRRPNTSFCFLDIRSPGLGDTAMYLCATSPGQGLSSDNIQYFGAGTRLSVL.

The chain employs TRBV4-2 and TRBJ2-1, with D possibly TRBD1 on 5 matching bases. The V and J ends lost 0 bases and 6 bases respectively, with 9 bases between them. Germline V gives CDR1 LGHNA, CDR2 YNFKEQ. The CDR3 extends over 14 amino acids. In DNA form, the CDR3 reads TGTGCCAGCAGCCAAGAGGGGCTTCGCAATGAGCAGTTCTTC. Translated, it gives CASSQEGLRNEQFF.

The V gene is TRBV6-1, the J gene TRBJ2-3, with D uncertain. The V gene lost 2 bases and the J gene lost 5 bases, with 14 bases spanning the gap. The CDR3 spans 15 residues. CDR1 is MNHNS, CDR2 SASEGT, per germline. Here the CDR3 reads CASSERHLRGDTQYF. The DNA of the CDR3 is TGTGCCAGCAGTGAAAGGCACCTCCGCGGAGATACGCAGTATTTT.

The DNA for the CDR3 is TGTGCCAGCAGCCGCCCTAGCGGGAAAGGCGAGCAGTACTTC. It is translated as CASSRPSGKGEQYF. The chain couples TRBV3-1 (or the pseudogene TRBV3-2) to TRBJ2-7; 9 bases agree with TRBD2. J was trimmed by 6 bases and V by 4 bases; bases with no gene match: 7. Germline CDR1 is LGHDT and CDR2 is YNNKEL (reference sequence). The CDR3 sequence is 14 residues long.

The chain links TRBV15 to TRBJ1-5; D is possibly TRBD1 (6 bases). This CDR3 contains 13 residues. V gave up 8 bases and J gave up 7 bases, with 15 bases separating them. Germline V gene data show CDR1 as LNHNV and CDR2 as YYDKDF (reference sequence). The CDR3 DNA reads TGTGCCACCGAGAGGGGGGGCGGACAGCCCCAGCATTTT. It encodes CATERGGGQPQHF.

The chain has TRBV7-9 and TRBJ1-2, with 7 bases lining up with TRBD1. The CDR3 has 14 amino acids. V shed 6 bases, J shed 8 bases, and the junction held 12 bases outside the gene matches. Germline assignment: CDR1 SEHNR and CDR2 FQNEAQ (reference sequence). The CDR3 protein is CASRLRQGAGGYTF. The DNA for the CDR3 is TGTGCCAGCAGGTTAAGACAGGGAGCTGGCGGCTACACCTTC. Full variable domain (rest looked up from reference TRBV7-9 and TRBJ1-2): DTGVSQNPRHKITKRGQNVTFRCDPISEHNRLYWYRQTLGQGPEFLTYFQNEAQLEKSRLLSDRFSAERPKGSFSTLEIQRTEQGDSAMYLCASRLRQGAGGYTFGSGTRLTVV.

This chain joins TRBV7-8 and TRBJ2-2; 11 nucleotides align to TRBD2. The germline V gene has CDR1 SGHVS and CDR2 FQNEAQ. J lost 8 bases, V lost 4 bases, and 6 bases had no gene match. CDR3 length: 15 residues. The CDR3 is CASSYSSGGLGELFF. CDR3 sequence (DNA): TGTGCCAGCAGCTACTCTAGCGGGGGGTTAGGGGAGCTGTTTTTT. Using reference TRBV7-8 and TRBJ2-2 for the parts outside the CDR3, the full variable domain is GAGVSQSPRYKVAKRGQDVALRCDPISGHVSLFWYQQALGQGPEFLTYFQNEAQLDKSGLPSDRFFAERPEGSVSTLKIQRTQQEDSAVYLCASSYSSGGLGELFFGEGSRLTVL.

This clone has a count of ten or more. The chain joins TRBV29-1 to TRBJ2-7, with TRBD2 identical over 8 bases. The CDR3 consists of 12 residues. Germline CDR1 SQVTM, CDR2 ANQGSEA. The ends lost 7 bases at V and 5 bases at J; junction bases unmatched: 7. For the CDR3, the DNA is TGCAGCGGAAGCGGGAGCAACGACGAGCAGTACTTC. This encodes CSGSGSNDEQYF.

The gene calls are TRBV5-4 and TRBJ2-3; 8 bases match TRBD2. This CDR3 spans 17 amino acids. Germline V CDR1 and CDR2: SGHNT, YYREEE (reference sequence). V dropped 2 bases and J dropped 4; count of bases not matched to a gene: 12. The CDR3 reads CASSLEGQRGRADTQYF. The CDR3 bases are TGTGCCAGCAGCTTAGAGGGCCAGCGGGGGAGGGCAGATACGCAGTATTTT.

This clone has more than one count but fewer than ten. The chain combines TRBV10-1 with TRBJ2-4; no firm D call. Germline CDR1 and CDR2: WNHNN and SYGVQD (reference sequence). The CDR3 contains 14 residues. The ends were cut back, 6 bases at V and 0 bases at J, with 9 bases in the middle. For the CDR3, the DNA is TGCGCCAGCAGCGGAAGGATAGCCAAAAACATTCAGTACTTC. It codes for CASSGRIAKNIQYF.

The chain employs TRBV4-3 and TRBJ2-3; D tentatively reads TRBD1 or TRBD2 (5 bases each). This CDR3 spans 15 amino acids. V lost 6 bases and J 6 bases, leaving 19 bases between the germline ends. Germline V CDR1 and CDR2: LGHNA, YSLEER. The DNA for the CDR3 is TGCGCCAGCAGTGCTTCGGGACGGAGATCCGATACGCAGTATTTT. Protein product: CASSASGRRSDTQYF.

This sequence joins TRBV6-7 and TRBJ1-2; D call uncertain. TRBV6-7 is identified as an open reading frame with a role that is uncertain. The CDR3 runs to 16 residues. V was trimmed by 6 bases and J by 4 bases, leaving 21 bases between them. CDR3 sequence: CASSSAAGSDLYGYTF. Here the CDR3 DNA reads TGTGCCAGCAGCAGCGCGGCGGGCAGTGACCTCTATGGCTACACCTTC.

As DNA, the CDR3 is TGCGCCAGCAGTGAAGGGGGCGAGCAGTACTTC. It specifies CASSEGGEQYF. The chain couples TRBV10-2 to TRBJ2-7, with a tentative D call TRBD1 (6 bases). Germline V CDR1 and CDR2: WSHSY, SAAADI. Trimming stripped 3 bases from V and 6 bases from J, with 6 bases between. The CDR3 has 11 residues.